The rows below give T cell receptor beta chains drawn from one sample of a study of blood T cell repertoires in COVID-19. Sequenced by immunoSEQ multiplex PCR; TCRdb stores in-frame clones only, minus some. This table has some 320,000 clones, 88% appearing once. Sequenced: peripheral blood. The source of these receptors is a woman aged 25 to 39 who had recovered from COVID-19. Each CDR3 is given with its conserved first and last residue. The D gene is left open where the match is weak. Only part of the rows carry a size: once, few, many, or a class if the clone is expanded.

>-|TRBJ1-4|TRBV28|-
CASSALQGFGEKLFF
TGTGCCAGCAGTGCTCTACAGGGATTCGGGGAAAAACTGTTTTTT
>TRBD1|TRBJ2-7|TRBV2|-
CASNTLPGTGYEQYF
TGTGCCAGTAACACGCTTCCCGGGACAGGCTACGAGCAGTACTTC
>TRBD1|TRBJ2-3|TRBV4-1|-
CASSRTGGALDTQYF
TGCGCCAGCAGCCGAACAGGGGGCGCTCTAGATACGCAGTATTTT
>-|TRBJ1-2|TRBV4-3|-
CASSQETAGVSYGYTF
TGCGCCAGCAGCCAAGAGACGGCAGGGGTCTCCTATGGCTACACCTTC
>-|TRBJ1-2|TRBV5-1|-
CASSLGLADGVYGYTF
TGCGCCAGCAGCTTGGGCCTAGCTGACGGGGTTTATGGCTACACCTTC
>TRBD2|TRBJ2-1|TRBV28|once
CAISKTSGYNEQFF
TGTGCCATATCCAAGACTAGCGGATACAATGAGCAGTTCTTC
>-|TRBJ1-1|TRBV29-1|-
CSVDIPGMTWGTEAFF
TGCAGCGTTGATATTCCCGGGATGACTTGGGGCACTGAAGCTTTCTTT
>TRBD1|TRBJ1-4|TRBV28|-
CASSRQGFGKLFF
TGTGCCAGCAGCCGACAGGGATTCGGAAAACTGTTTTTT
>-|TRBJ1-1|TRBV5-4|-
CASSLAWNTEAFF
TGTGCCAGCAGCTTGGCGTGGAACACTGAAGCTTTCTTT
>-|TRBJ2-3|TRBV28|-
CASSLSPSTDTQYF
TGTGCCAGCAGTCTCTCCCCTAGCACAGATACGCAGTATTTT
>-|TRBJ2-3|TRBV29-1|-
CSVESRRLDTQYF
TGCAGCGTTGAAAGCAGGAGGCTAGATACGCAGTATTTT
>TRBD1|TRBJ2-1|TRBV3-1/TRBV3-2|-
CASSQGVRVTGTEKTNEQFF
TGTGCCAGCAGCCAAGGGGTACGTGTCACCGGGACAGAAAAGACCAATGAGCAGTTCTTC
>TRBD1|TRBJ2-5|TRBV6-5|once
CASSFRQGRETQYF
TGTGCCAGCAGTTTTCGACAGGGGAGAGAGACCCAGTACTTC
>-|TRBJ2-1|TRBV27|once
CASGIGVGGVYNEQFF
TGTGCCAGCGGCATAGGGGTGGGCGGGGTCTACAATGAGCAGTTCTTC
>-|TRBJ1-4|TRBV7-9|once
CASSLTPDRHNEKLFF
TGTGCCAGCAGCTTAACTCCTGACAGACATAATGAAAAACTGTTTTTT